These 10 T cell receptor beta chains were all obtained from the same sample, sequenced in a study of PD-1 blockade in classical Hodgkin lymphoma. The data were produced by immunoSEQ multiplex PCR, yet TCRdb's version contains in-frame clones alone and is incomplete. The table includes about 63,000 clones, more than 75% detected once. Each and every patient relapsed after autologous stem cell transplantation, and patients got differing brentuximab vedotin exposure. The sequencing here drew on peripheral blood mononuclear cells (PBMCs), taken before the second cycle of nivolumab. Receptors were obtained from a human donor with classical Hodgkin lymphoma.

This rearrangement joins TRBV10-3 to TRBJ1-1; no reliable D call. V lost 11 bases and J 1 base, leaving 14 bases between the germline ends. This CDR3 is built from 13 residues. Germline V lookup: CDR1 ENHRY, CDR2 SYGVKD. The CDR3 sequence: CAPHCTANTEAFF. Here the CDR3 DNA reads TGTGCCCCCCATTGTACCGCGAACACTGAAGCTTTCTTT.

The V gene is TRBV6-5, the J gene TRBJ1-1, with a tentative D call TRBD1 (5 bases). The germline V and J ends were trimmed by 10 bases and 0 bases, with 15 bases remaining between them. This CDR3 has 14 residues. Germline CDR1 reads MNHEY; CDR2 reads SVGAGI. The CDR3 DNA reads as TGTGCCACCTACCGGGACGGCATGAACACTGAAGCTTTCTTT. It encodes CATYRDGMNTEAFF.

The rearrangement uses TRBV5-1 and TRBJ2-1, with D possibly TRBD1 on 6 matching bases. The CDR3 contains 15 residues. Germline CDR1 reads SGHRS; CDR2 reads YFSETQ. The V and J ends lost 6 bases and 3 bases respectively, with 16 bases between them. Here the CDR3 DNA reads TGCGCCAGCACCCTGGGGGCCGCACTCTACAATGAGCAGTTCTTC. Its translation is CASTLGAALYNEQFF.

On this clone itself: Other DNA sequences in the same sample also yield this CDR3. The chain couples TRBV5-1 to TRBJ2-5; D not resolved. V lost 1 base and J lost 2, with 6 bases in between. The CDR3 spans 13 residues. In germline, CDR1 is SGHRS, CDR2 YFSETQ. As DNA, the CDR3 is TGCGCCAGCAGCTTGCAGGTGCAAGAGACCCAGTACTTC. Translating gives CASSLQVQETQYF.

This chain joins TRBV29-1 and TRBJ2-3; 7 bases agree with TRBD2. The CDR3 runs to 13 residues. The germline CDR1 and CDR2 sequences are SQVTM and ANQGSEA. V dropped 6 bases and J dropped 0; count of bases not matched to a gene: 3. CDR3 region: CSVERGSTDTQYF. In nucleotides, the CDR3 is TGCAGCGTCGAGCGGGGAAGCACAGATACGCAGTATTTT.

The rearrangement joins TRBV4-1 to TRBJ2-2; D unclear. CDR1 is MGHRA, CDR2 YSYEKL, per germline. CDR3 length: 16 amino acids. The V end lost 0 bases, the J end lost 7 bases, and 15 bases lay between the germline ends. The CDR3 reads CASSQEKDLLHGELFF. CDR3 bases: TGCGCCAGCAGCCAAGAAAAGGACCTACTCCACGGGGAGCTGTTTTTT.

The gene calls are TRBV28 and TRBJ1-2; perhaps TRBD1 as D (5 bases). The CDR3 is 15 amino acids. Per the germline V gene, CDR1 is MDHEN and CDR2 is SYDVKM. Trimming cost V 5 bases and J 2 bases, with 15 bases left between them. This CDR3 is CASSIAGTDNYGYTF. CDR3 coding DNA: TGTGCCAGCAGTATTGCCGGGACGGACAACTATGGCTACACCTTC.

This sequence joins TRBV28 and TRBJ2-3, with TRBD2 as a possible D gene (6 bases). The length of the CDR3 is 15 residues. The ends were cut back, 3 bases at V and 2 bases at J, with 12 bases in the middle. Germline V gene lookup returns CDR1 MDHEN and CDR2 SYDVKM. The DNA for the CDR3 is TGTGCCAGCAGTTTCCCCGGGACTGACACAGATACGCAGTATTTT. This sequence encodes CASSFPGTDTDTQYF.

The CDR3 region is CASSLRRVTTYEQYF. The CDR3 bases are TGTGCCAGCAGCTTAAGGAGGGTTACCACCTACGAGCAGTACTTC. The V and J genes are TRBV7-8 and TRBJ2-7, with a possible D match to TRBD2 (6 bases). The CDR3 contains 15 residues. The germline V gene has CDR1 SGHVS and CDR2 FQNEAQ. Trimming left V 2 bases short and J 2 bases short, with 13 bases between.

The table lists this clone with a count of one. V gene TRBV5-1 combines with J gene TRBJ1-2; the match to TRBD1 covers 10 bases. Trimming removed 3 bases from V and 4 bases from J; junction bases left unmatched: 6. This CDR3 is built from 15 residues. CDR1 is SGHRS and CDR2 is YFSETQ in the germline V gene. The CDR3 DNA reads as TGCGCCAGCAGCTCACCGGGACAGGGGATCTATGGCTACACCTTC. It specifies CASSSPGQGIYGYTF.